This note documents a single T cell receptor (beta chain) sequence. Its antigen is not known. A clone one base away is much larger, so this may be a read error. TCRbeta libraries were built with three rounds of nested PCR, modified from ARM-PCR. TCRdb processed the multiplex PCR reads anew with MiXCR; each CDR3 protein has one entry. The table records around 140,000 distinct CDR3 sequences, approximately 66% of them present only once. The template was RNA from unsorted bulk tissue. Donors were chemotherapy-naive, newly diagnosed lung cancer surgical patients in China, August–late 2014. Germline CDR1 and CDR2: SQVTM and ANQGSEA. CDR3 length: 14 amino acids. The sample comes from a study of tumor and adjacent non-tumor tissue in lung cancer. The overall study: Patients were aged about 30 to 80, nine to eleven men and 5 women, stage I to III. Study conclusions and caveats: Compared with tumor, normal lung showed significantly lower TCR diversity. Tumor TCR diversity, when higher, was linked to shorter survival.

The receptor comes from a man in his fifties or sixties with small cell lung cancer. The chain is built from TRBV29-1 and TRBJ2-3; D perhaps matches TRBD1 (5 bases). Input material: lung tumor tissue. CDR3 DNA: TGCAGCGTTCGGGTGCAGGGTATCTCAGATGCGCAGTATTTT. Amino acids: CSVRVQGISDAQYF.